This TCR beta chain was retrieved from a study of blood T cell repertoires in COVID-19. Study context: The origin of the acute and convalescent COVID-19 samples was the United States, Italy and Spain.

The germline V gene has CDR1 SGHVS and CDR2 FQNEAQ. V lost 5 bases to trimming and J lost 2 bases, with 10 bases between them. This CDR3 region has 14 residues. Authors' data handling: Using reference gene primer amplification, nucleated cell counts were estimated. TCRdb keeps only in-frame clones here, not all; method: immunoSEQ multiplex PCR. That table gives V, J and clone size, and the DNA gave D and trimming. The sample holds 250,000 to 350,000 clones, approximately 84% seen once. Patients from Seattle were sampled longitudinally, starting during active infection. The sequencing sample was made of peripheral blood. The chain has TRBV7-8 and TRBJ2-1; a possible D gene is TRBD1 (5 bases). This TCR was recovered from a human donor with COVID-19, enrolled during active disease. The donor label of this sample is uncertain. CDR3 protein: CASSQRQPYNEQFF. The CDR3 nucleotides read TGTGCCAGCAGCCAAAGACAGCCCTACAATGAGCAGTTCTTC. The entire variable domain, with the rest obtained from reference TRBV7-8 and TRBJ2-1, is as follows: GAGVSQSPRYKVAKRGQDVALRCDPISGHVSLFWYQQALGQGPEFLTYFQNEAQLDKSGLPSDRFFAERPEGSVSTLKIQRTQQEDSAVYLCASSQRQPYNEQFFGPGTRLTVL.